These 28 T cell receptor beta chains originate from one sample sequenced in a study of blood T cell repertoires in COVID-19. This table comes from immunoSEQ multiplex PCR, and its TCRdb copy is limited to in-frame clones, with some not included. The sample consists of some 490,000 clones, about 85% of them appearing once. The sample consisted of PBMCs or T cells enriched from blood (not recorded which). The source is a woman aged 55-70 years who had recovered from COVID-19.

The chain has TRBV30 and TRBJ1-3; perhaps TRBD1 as D (5 bases). Trimming pared 4 bases from V and 5 bases from J, leaving 12 bases between. The length of the CDR3 is 13 residues. CDR1 is GTSNPN and CDR2 is SVGIG in the germline V gene (reference sequence). The CDR3 sequence is CAWTGGVRNTIYF. The DNA for the CDR3 is TGTGCCTGGACGGGGGGTGTCCGAAACACCATATATTTT.

The chain combines TRBV5-1 with TRBJ2-2; 7 bases align to TRBD2. From germline, CDR1 is SGHRS and CDR2 YFSETQ. CDR3 size: 17 residues. Losses at the gene ends were 4 bases for V and 7 bases for J; bases not matched to a gene: 16. This CDR3 reads CASSEQPGLPSGGELFF. CDR3 DNA sequence: TGCGCCAGCAGCGAACAGCCGGGACTACCTTCAGGCGGGGAGCTGTTTTTT. Together with reference TRBV5-1 and TRBJ2-2, the CDR3 gives the full variable domain: KAGVTQTPRYLIKTRGQQVTLSCSPISGHRSVSWYQQTPGQGLQFLFEYFSETQRNKGNFPGRFSGRQFSNSRSEMNVSTLELGDSALYLCASSEQPGLPSGGELFFGEGSRLTVL.

Concerning this clone itself: At one boundary the junction diverges from the germline segment, which might be a read error. The CDR3 region has the DNA TGTGCCACAAGCAGGGGAGTTGGGACAGATACGCAGTATTTT. It specifies CATSRGVGTDTQYF. The V and J genes are TRBV15 and TRBJ2-3; a weak D match, TRBD1 (6 bases). The CDR3 contains 14 residues. Germline values: CDR1 LNHNV, CDR2 YYDKDF (reference sequence). The full variable domain, in which reference TRBV15 and TRBJ2-3 provide the parts outside the CDR3, is DAMVIQNPRYQVTQFGKPVTLSCSQTLNHNVMYWYQQKSSQAPKLLFHYYDKDFNNEADTPDNFQSRRPNTSFCFLDIRSPGLGDTAMYLCATSRGVGTDTQYFGPGTRLTVL.

The V call is TRBV7-9, the J call TRBJ1-2, with D possibly being TRBD1 (6 bases). The CDR3 contains 15 residues. The V gene lost 5 bases and the J gene lost 0 bases, with 13 bases spanning the gap. The germline CDR1 and CDR2 sequences are SEHNR and FQNEAQ (reference sequence). DNA of the CDR3: TGTGCCAGCAGCGCACGGACAGCCTCTAACTATGGCTACACCTTC. It specifies CASSARTASNYGYTF. The full variable domain, rest sourced from reference TRBV7-9 and TRBJ1-2, is DTGVSQNPRHKITKRGQNVTFRCDPISEHNRLYWYRQTLGQGPEFLTYFQNEAQLEKSRLLSDRFSAERPKGSFSTLEIQRTEQGDSAMYLCASSARTASNYGYTFGSGTRLTVV.

On this clone: Other DNA sequences in the same sample also yield this CDR3. CDR3 protein: CASSVAGGPQETQYF. CDR3 in DNA: TGTGCCAGCAGCGTAGCGGGGGGGCCCCAAGAGACCCAGTACTTC. The J gene is TRBJ2-5, the V gene TRBV9, with 8 positions matching TRBD2. The CDR3 has 15 residues. V shed 0 bases and J 1 base; nucleotides not matched to a gene: 2. From germline, CDR1 is SGDLS and CDR2 YYNGEE.

In this sample, this clone turned up once. The chain is built from TRBV3-1 (or the pseudogene TRBV3-2) and TRBJ2-3; possibly TRBD1 for D (5 bases). V lost 0 bases, J lost 10 bases, and 5 bases lay in between. The length of the CDR3 is 11 residues. The germline V gene has CDR1 LGHDT and CDR2 YNNKEL (reference sequence). The CDR3 sequence is CASSQEGAQYF. For the CDR3, the DNA is TGTGCCAGCAGCCAAGAAGGGGCGCAGTATTTT.

This chain joins TRBV28 and TRBJ1-1; D gene unclear. V was shortened by 2 bases and J by 0 bases, with 7 bases between the two germline ends. The CDR3 totals 14 residues. Germline V gives CDR1 MDHEN, CDR2 SYDVKM. CDR3 residues: CASSLGELNTEAFF. The CDR3 DNA follows: TGTGCCAGCAGTTTAGGGGAGTTGAACACTGAAGCTTTCTTT.

This chain connects TRBV6-5 to TRBJ1-3; no firm D call. Trimming stripped 6 bases from V and 0 bases from J, with 9 bases between. This CDR3 spans 14 amino acids. From germline, CDR1 is MNHEY and CDR2 SVGAGI. CDR3: CASRSASSGNTIYF. As DNA, the CDR3 is TGTGCCAGCAGGAGTGCTAGCTCTGGAAACACCATATATTTT.

The J gene is TRBJ1-1, the V gene TRBV5-1; D is unresolved. Looked up from germline, CDR1 is SGHRS and CDR2 is YFSETQ. The V gene lost 4 bases and the J gene lost 1 base, with 8 bases spanning the gap. The CDR3 is 13 amino acids. The CDR3 DNA is TGCGCCAGCAGCGGAGTAGGGAACACTGAAGCTTTCTTT. Amino acids: CASSGVGNTEAFF.

The chain employs TRBV28 and TRBJ1-2, with 8 bases that match TRBD1. In germline, CDR1 is MDHEN, CDR2 SYDVKM. The CDR3 length is 15 residues. The J segment lost 7 bases and the V segment lost 6 bases, leaving 13 bases of the junction unmatched. Here the CDR3 reads CASSSRIQGVGGYTF. The DNA for the CDR3 is TGTGCCAGCAGCTCACGTATACAGGGGGTAGGTGGCTACACCTTC.

The chain is built from TRBV5-6 and TRBJ1-5; D possibly corresponds to TRBD1 (5 bases). CDR3 size: 14 residues. The germline V gene encodes CDR1 SGHDT and CDR2 YYEEEE. Deletions cut 3 bases from V and 4 bases from J, with 11 bases between. CDR3 nucleotide sequence: TGTGCCAGCAGCTCAGGGATTGCGAATCAGCCCCAGCATTTT. Its protein is CASSSGIANQPQHF. Using reference TRBV5-6 and TRBJ1-5 for the parts outside the CDR3, the full variable domain is DAGVTQSPTHLIKTRGQQVTLRCSPKSGHDTVSWYQQALGQGPQFIFQYYEEEERQRGNFPDRFSGHQFPNYSSELNVNALLLGDSALYLCASSSGIANQPQHFGDGTRLSIL.

The chain combines TRBV5-6 with TRBJ2-1, with a tentative D call TRBD1 (5 bases). CDR3 size: 13 residues. Looked up from germline, CDR1 is SGHDT and CDR2 is YYEEEE. The germline V and J ends were trimmed by 0 bases and 6 bases, with 7 bases remaining between them. CDR3 in amino acids: CASSLDRSNEQFF. In DNA form, the CDR3 reads TGTGCCAGCAGCTTGGACAGGAGCAATGAGCAGTTCTTC.

Concerning this clone: Additional DNA sequences in this sample encode the identical CDR3. The rearrangement uses TRBV4-1 and TRBJ2-7, with 7 bases lining up with TRBD2. The CDR3 has 14 amino acids. Trimming cost V 0 bases and J 4 bases; bases outside gene matches: 3. The germline gives CDR1 MGHRA, CDR2 YSYEKL. CDR3 loop: CASSQDRGGYEQYF. The CDR3, as DNA: TGCGCCAGCAGCCAAGATCGCGGGGGTTACGAGCAGTACTTC.

This sequence joins TRBV4-2 and TRBJ1-1, with D uncertain. The CDR3 consists of 13 residues. V was cut by 4 bases and J by 2 bases, with 8 bases left in between. Germline V gene lookup returns CDR1 LGHNA and CDR2 YNFKEQ. CDR3 sequence (DNA): TGTGCCAGCAGCCCTTATCTCAACACTGAAGCTTTCTTT. It specifies CASSPYLNTEAFF.

CDR3 sequence reads: CAISESPGGGTDTQYF. The DNA of the CDR3 is TGTGCCATCAGTGAGTCACCAGGGGGAGGCACAGATACGCAGTATTTT. The J gene is TRBJ2-3, the V gene TRBV10-3; 7 positions agree with TRBD1. CDR3 size: 16 residues. CDR1 ENHRY and CDR2 SYGVKD come from the germline V gene. V shed 0 bases, J shed 1 base, and the junction held 4 bases outside the gene matches.

CDR3 loop: CASTTGTGFFEQYV. The CDR3 DNA reads TGTGCCAGCACCACCGGGACAGGGTTTTTCGAGCAGTACGTC. The chain combines TRBV4-2 with TRBJ2-7; TRBD1 matches at 9 bases. Looked up from germline, CDR1 is LGHNA and CDR2 is YNFKEQ. V lost 7 bases to trimming and J lost 6 bases; unmatched junction nucleotides: 10. The CDR3 runs to 14 residues.

The gene calls are TRBV10-3 and TRBJ1-6, with TRBD1 identical over 8 bases. Trimming at V came to 5 bases and at J to 8 bases, leaving 5 bases not matched to a gene. The CDR3 sequence is 14 residues long. Germline loops: CDR1 ENHRY, CDR2 SYGVKD. The CDR3 region has the DNA TGTGCCATCAGTCCCGGGACAGGACATTCACCCCTCCACTTT. Protein: CAISPGTGHSPLHF.

The chain employs TRBV5-1 and TRBJ1-2, with D possibly matching TRBD1 (6 bases). Germline V gives CDR1 SGHRS, CDR2 YFSETQ. The V and J ends lost 1 base and 6 bases respectively, with 10 bases between them. The CDR3 is made up of 13 amino acids. CDR3 protein: CASSLNRVDGYTF. CDR3 nucleotides: TGCGCCAGCAGCTTGAACAGGGTAGATGGCTACACCTTC.

The chain uses TRBV3-1 (or the pseudogene TRBV3-2) and TRBJ1-2; D may be TRBD1 (5 bases). Trimming pared 2 bases from V and 4 bases from J, leaving 11 bases between. The CDR3 is made up of 14 amino acids. CDR1 is LGHDT, CDR2 YNNKEL, per germline (reference sequence). This chain's CDR3 is CASSQQGGGYGYTF. DNA for the CDR3: TGTGCCAGCAGCCAACAGGGAGGAGGCTATGGCTACACCTTC.

The chain combines TRBV7-9 with TRBJ1-3, with 8 bases identical to TRBD1. There are 18 residues in the CDR3. Losses at the gene ends were 1 base for V and 2 bases for J; bases not matched to a gene: 10. CDR1 and CDR2 (germline): SEHNR, FQNEAQ (reference sequence). This chain's CDR3 is CASSLGGGQGKAGNTIYF. For the CDR3, the DNA is TGTGCCAGCAGCTTAGGGGGAGGACAGGGAAAAGCTGGAAACACCATATATTTT.

V usage is TRBV10-1 and J usage is TRBJ2-2; D possibly corresponds to TRBD1 (5 bases). Trimming stripped 4 bases from V and 0 bases from J, with 9 bases between. CDR3 length: 15 residues. CDR1 and CDR2 from the germline V gene are WNHNN and SYGVQD (reference sequence). CDR3 loop: CASSGSRANTGELFF. The CDR3 region has the DNA TGCGCCAGCAGTGGGTCCAGGGCGAACACCGGGGAGCTGTTTTTT.

As DNA, the CDR3 is TGCAGCGTTGTGCGGGTGGGCACTGAAGCTTTCTTT. Translated: CSVVRVGTEAFF. This sequence joins TRBV29-1 and TRBJ1-1; no definite D call. Trimming cost V 4 bases and J 4 bases, with 10 bases left between them. The CDR3 runs to 12 residues. CDR1 and CDR2 from the germline V gene are SQVTM and ANQGSEA.

The chain joins TRBV15 to TRBJ2-7; TRBD1 matches at 9 bases. The CDR3 runs to 13 residues. Germline V gene sequence: CDR1 LNHNV, CDR2 YYDKDF (reference sequence). The junction had 8 bases not matched to a gene; V was cut back by 5 bases and J by 9 bases. CDR3 coding DNA: TGTGCCACCAGCCCTCGGGACAGGGTTGGGCAGTACGTC. Translating gives CATSPRDRVGQYV.

The chain has TRBV4-1 and TRBJ2-7; D gene uncertain. Trimming pared 1 base from V and 5 bases from J, leaving 12 bases between. The CDR3 is 14 amino acids. The V gene's germline CDR1 is MGHRA and CDR2 YSYEKL. Here the CDR3 DNA reads TGCGCCAGCAGCCAAGCGTCCGCGCCCGACGAGCAGTACTTC. This gives the protein CASSQASAPDEQYF.

This clone was seen a handful of times. The chain has TRBV2 and TRBJ1-1; TRBD1 aligns across 7 bases. The CDR3 is 15 residues long. Germline V gives CDR1 SNHLY, CDR2 FYNNEI. The ends lost 3 bases at V and 4 bases at J; junction bases unmatched: 8. The CDR3 is CASSDLGAGGTEAFF. The CDR3, as DNA: TGTGCCAGCAGTGATCTGGGGGCAGGGGGCACTGAAGCTTTCTTT.

This sequence joins TRBV28 and TRBJ2-3; D call uncertain. V lost 7 bases to trimming and J lost 1 base, with 9 bases between them. Germline lookup yields CDR1 MDHEN and CDR2 SYDVKM. The CDR3 sequence is 13 residues long. CDR3 in DNA: TGTGCCAGCACGATTCAGGGCACAGATACGCAGTATTTT. Protein: CASTIQGTDTQYF.

This chain connects TRBV19 to TRBJ1-1; 7 bases are shared with TRBD1. This CDR3 has 13 residues. The germline V gene has CDR1 LNHDA and CDR2 SQIVND (reference sequence). The V segment lost 4 bases and the J segment 10 bases; nucleotides outside the gene matches: 9. The CDR3 region is CASSTNRGSGAFF. DNA of the CDR3: TGTGCCAGTAGTACCAACAGGGGCTCTGGAGCTTTCTTT.

The rearrangement joins TRBV6-5 to TRBJ1-6; D is possibly TRBD1 (6 bases). V was cut by 4 bases and J by 8 bases, with 12 bases left in between. This CDR3 has 14 amino acids. From germline, CDR1 is MNHEY and CDR2 SVGAGI. The CDR3 sequence is CASSSQGKDSPLHF. In DNA form, the CDR3 reads TGTGCCAGCAGTTCACAGGGTAAAGATTCACCCCTCCACTTT.